This entry lists 7 T cell receptor beta chains sequenced from one sample in a study of blood T cell repertoires in COVID-19. Produced via immunoSEQ multiplex PCR; TCRdb's table is partial and in-frame only. The table records just over 650,000 clones, 85% to 90% of them present only once. Source material: peripheral blood. The receptors were gathered from a woman between 18 and 29 years old with acute or convalescent COVID-19.

V gene TRBV7-9 combines with J gene TRBJ2-3; D remains unclear. The V gene lost 6 bases and the J gene lost 3 bases, with 7 bases spanning the gap. Germline V lookup: CDR1 SEHNR, CDR2 FQNEAQ (reference sequence). The CDR3 covers 12 residues. The CDR3 loop is CASRVETDTQYF. The DNA of the CDR3 is TGTGCCAGCAGGGTCGAGACAGATACGCAGTATTTT.

The chain joins TRBV19 to TRBJ2-7; 7 nucleotides match TRBD1. This CDR3 region has 15 residues. V lost 4 bases to trimming and J lost 2 bases; unmatched junction nucleotides: 8. Germline V gene sequence: CDR1 LNHDA, CDR2 SQIVND (reference sequence). The CDR3 reads CASSNSYRGAYEQYF. Written as DNA, the CDR3 is TGTGCCAGTAGTAATAGCTACAGGGGCGCCTACGAGCAGTACTTC.

The V call is TRBV19, the J call TRBJ1-6; D is perhaps TRBD1 (6 bases). The germline CDR1 and CDR2 sequences are LNHDA and SQIVND (reference sequence). The ends were cut back, 4 bases at V and 3 bases at J, with 16 bases in the middle. The CDR3 runs 17 residues. Here the CDR3 reads CASSRASGHLYNSPLHF. In nucleotides, the CDR3 is TGTGCCAGTAGTAGGGCCTCGGGACACCTCTATAATTCACCCCTCCACTTT.

The chain joins TRBV6-2 or TRBV6-3 to TRBJ2-1; 12 bases align to TRBD2. This CDR3 comprises 16 residues. Trimming at V came to 6 bases and at J to 1 base, leaving 4 bases not matched to a gene. CDR1 and CDR2 from the germline V gene are MNHEY and SVGEGT. Here the CDR3 reads CASSFLAGGSYNEQFF. CDR3 coding DNA: TGTGCCAGCAGCTTTCTAGCGGGGGGGTCCTACAATGAGCAGTTCTTC.

The rearrangement joins TRBV3-1 (or the pseudogene TRBV3-2) to TRBJ1-1; 8 bases line up with TRBD1. CDR3 length equals 15 residues. CDR1 LGHDT and CDR2 YNNKEL come from the germline V gene (reference sequence). V trimming: 3 bases; J trimming: 2 bases; junction bases outside the gene matches: 5. CDR3 nucleotide sequence: TGTGCCAGCAGCCAGCCGACAGGGGTAAACACTGAAGCTTTCTTT. It encodes CASSQPTGVNTEAFF.

The J gene is TRBJ1-6, the V gene TRBV9, with 8 nucleotides matching TRBD1. Germline V gene lookup returns CDR1 SGDLS and CDR2 YYNGEE. There are 14 residues in the CDR3. J was trimmed by 10 bases and V by 3 bases; bases with no gene match: 6. The CDR3: CASSARQGHSPLHF. The CDR3 DNA is TGTGCCAGCAGCGCCCGACAGGGGCACTCACCCCTCCACTTT.

This chain joins TRBV13 and TRBJ2-3; possibly TRBD2 for D (6 bases). Germline loops: CDR1 PRHDT, CDR2 FYEKMQ (reference sequence). V was clipped by 5 bases and J by 3 bases, with 18 bases between them. The CDR3 spans 16 residues. CDR3 in amino acids: CASSPPRGLMTDTQYF. CDR3 nucleotides: TGTGCCAGCAGCCCCCCGCGGGGATTAATGACAGATACGCAGTATTTT.